This T cell receptor beta chain was found in a study of CD8+ T cells in alopecia areata. Treatment here: oral pan-JAK inhibitor, 5-10 mg twice daily. A remark on this clone: The antigen remains unidentified.

Isolated RNA was reverse transcribed into cDNA used as the sequencing template. Sequencing was performed with immunoSEQ multiplex PCR; in TCRdb, only in-frame clones are kept and a portion is missing. The sample has roughly 40,000 clones, approximately 92% seen once. The germline V gene encodes CDR1 SEHNR and CDR2 FQNEAQ (reference sequence). V shed 5 bases and J shed 0 bases, with 7 bases lying between them. This CDR3 has 13 residues. Whole-study results and caveats: Alphabeta T cells residing in normal skin are also sequenced in scalp samples.

The sequence derives from a human donor with alopecia areata. Sample: CD8+ T cells sorted from blood, taken at week 24, from a patient treated with tofacitinib. This rearrangement joins TRBV7-9 to TRBJ1-1; D not resolved. The CDR3 nucleotides read TGTGCCAGCAGCCTTCAAATGAACACTGAAGCTTTCTTT. This sequence encodes CASSLQMNTEAFF. Looking up the rest from reference TRBV7-9 and TRBJ1-1 gives the full variable domain: DTGVSQNPRHKITKRGQNVTFRCDPISEHNRLYWYRQTLGQGPEFLTYFQNEAQLEKSRLLSDRFSAERPKGSFSTLEIQRTEQGDSAMYLCASSLQMNTEAFFGQGTRLTVV.